This T cell receptor beta chain was identified during a study of human T cells and chemical hapten exposure. The study used a library that attached unique molecular identifiers to individual cDNA molecules. In the study's own analysis: The median was roughly 95,000 TCRs per sample, ranging 23,224 to 690,600. Via MiXCR, TCRdb re-called the RACE reads, giving one row per CDR3 protein. V and J calls and clone size were set by TCRdb, not the authors. The sample records about 74,000 distinct CDR3 sequences, about 14% being singletons. Time point reported: pre-sensitization, week 0. The sample's treatment: therapeutic diphenylcyclopropenone sensitization with weekly scalp DPC. Per the germline V gene, CDR1 is MDHEN and CDR2 is SYDVKM. The CDR3 covers 16 residues. V was pared by 6 bases and J by 0 bases, with 15 bases between.

The source was whole blood, collected in connection with sensitization to the hapten diphenylcyclopropenone (DPC). V is TRBV28 and J is TRBJ2-4; D gene uncertain. The clonotype was recovered from a woman aged 45-65 years with alopecia areata. Some clones in this sample may be carry-over from other donors' samples. The CDR3 spells CASSSRPTLAKNIQYF. The CDR3, as DNA: TGTGCCAGCAGCTCGCGACCGACGCTAGCCAAAAACATTCAGTACTTC. Drawing the rest from reference TRBV28 and TRBJ2-4, the complete variable domain is DVKVTQSSRYLVKRTGEKVFLECVQDMDHENMFWYRQDPGLGLRLIYFSYDVKMKEKGDIPEGYSVSREKKERFSLILESASTNQTSMYLCASSSRPTLAKNIQYFGAGTRLSVL.